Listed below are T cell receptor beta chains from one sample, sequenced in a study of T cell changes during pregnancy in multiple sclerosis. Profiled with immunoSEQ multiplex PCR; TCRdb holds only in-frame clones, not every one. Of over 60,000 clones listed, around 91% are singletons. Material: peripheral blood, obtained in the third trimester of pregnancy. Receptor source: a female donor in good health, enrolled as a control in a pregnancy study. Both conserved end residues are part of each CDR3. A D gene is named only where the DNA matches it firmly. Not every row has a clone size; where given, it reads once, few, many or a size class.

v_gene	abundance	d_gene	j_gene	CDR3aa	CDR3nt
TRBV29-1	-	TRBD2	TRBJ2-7	CSVEDQREGNYEQYF	TGCAGCGTTGAAGACCAACGGGAGGGGAACTACGAGCAGTACTTC
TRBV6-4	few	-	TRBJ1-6	CASSDRGNSPLHF	TGTGCCAGCAGTGACAGGGGTAATTCACCCCTCCACTTT
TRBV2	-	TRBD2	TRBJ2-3	CASSEAPSGGDTQYF	TGTGCCAGCAGTGAAGCCCCTAGCGGGGGGGATACGCAGTATTTT
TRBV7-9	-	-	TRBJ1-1	CASSSATGNTEAFF	TGTGCCAGCAGCTCAGCCACAGGGAACACTGAAGCTTTCTTT
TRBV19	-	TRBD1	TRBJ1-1	CASSLDRGRTEAFF	TGTGCCAGTAGTTTGGACAGGGGGCGAACTGAAGCTTTCTTT
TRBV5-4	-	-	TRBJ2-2	CASSPNGRDTGELFF	TGTGCCAGCAGCCCAAACGGGAGAGACACCGGGGAGCTGTTTTTT
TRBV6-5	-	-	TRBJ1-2	CASREANYGYTF	TGTGCCAGCAGGGAGGCTAACTATGGCTACACCTTC
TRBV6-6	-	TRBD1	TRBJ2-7	CASSYSTTGTSYEQYF	TGTGCCAGCAGTTACTCGACGACAGGGACCTCCTACGAGCAGTACTTC
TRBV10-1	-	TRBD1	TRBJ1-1	CASSGQANTEAFF	TGCGCCAGCAGCGGACAGGCGAACACTGAAGCTTTCTTT
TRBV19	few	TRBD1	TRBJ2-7	CASNGGTGGVEQYF	TGTGCCAGTAATGGCGGGACAGGGGGCGTGGAGCAGTACTTC
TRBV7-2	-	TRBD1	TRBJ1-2	CASSLAGGGGYTF	TGTGCCAGCAGCTTAGCAGGGGGCGGCGGCTACACCTTC
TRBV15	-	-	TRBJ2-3	CATSRFSGKGPDTQYF	TGTGCCACCAGCAGATTCTCCGGGAAGGGTCCAGATACGCAGTATTTT
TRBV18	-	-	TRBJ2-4	CASSPGEDIQYF	TGTGCCAGCTCACCAGGGGAGGACATTCAGTACTTC
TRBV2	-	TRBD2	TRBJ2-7	CASSGLAYEQYF	TGTGCCAGCAGTGGACTAGCTTACGAGCAGTACTTC
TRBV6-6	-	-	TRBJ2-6	CASSWSGDGANVLTF	TGTGCCAGCAGTTGGTCAGGGGACGGGGCCAACGTCCTGACTTTC
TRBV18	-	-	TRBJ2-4	CASSPPSLPIQYF	TGTGCCAGCTCACCACCATCCCTTCCCATTCAGTACTTC
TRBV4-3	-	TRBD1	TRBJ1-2	CASSRPGQVAGYTF	TGCGCCAGCAGCCGCCCGGGACAGGTTGCTGGCTACACCTTC
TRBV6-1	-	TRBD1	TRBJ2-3	CASSEPGQGARDTQYF	TGTGCCAGCAGTGAACCCGGACAGGGGGCAAGAGATACGCAGTATTTT
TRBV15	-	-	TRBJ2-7	CATSRDPLATSYEQYF	TGTGCCACCAGCAGAGACCCCCTAGCGACAAGCTACGAGCAGTACTTC
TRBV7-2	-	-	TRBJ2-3	CASSWSGERGTDTQYF	TGTGCCAGCAGCTGGTCGGGGGAGAGGGGCACAGATACGCAGTATTTT
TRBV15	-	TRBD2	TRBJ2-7	CATSSSLAEFYEQYF	TGTGCCACCAGCAGCTCACTAGCGGAGTTCTACGAGCAGTACTTC
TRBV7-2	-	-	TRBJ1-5	CASNPLRRRLSNQPQHF	TGTGCCAGCAACCCCCTTAGGAGAAGACTTAGCAATCAGCCCCAGCATTTT
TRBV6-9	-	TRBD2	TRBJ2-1	CASRPERLAQIVNEQFF	TGTGCCAGCAGGCCCGAGAGACTAGCGCAAATTGTCAATGAGCAGTTCTTC
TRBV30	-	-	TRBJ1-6	CAWSVMGGSPLHF	TGTGCCTGGAGTGTAATGGGGGGTTCACCCCTCCACTTT
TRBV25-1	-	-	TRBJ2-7	CASSVSLNGEQYF	TGTGCCAGCAGTGTGTCACTGAACGGCGAGCAGTACTTC
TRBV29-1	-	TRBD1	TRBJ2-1	CSVKTGSNYEQFF	TGCAGCGTTAAGACAGGGTCTAATTATGAGCAGTTCTTC
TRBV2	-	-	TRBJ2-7	CASSEDSSSYEQYF	TGTGCCAGCAGTGAGGACAGCTCCTCCTACGAGCAGTACTTC
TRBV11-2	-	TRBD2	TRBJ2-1	CASSRAGGSYNEQFF	TGTGCCAGCAGCCGGGCGGGGGGGTCCTACAATGAGCAGTTCTTC
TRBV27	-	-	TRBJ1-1	CASRLSGGESGAFF	TGTGCCAGCAGATTATCGGGGGGGGAAAGTGGGGCTTTCTTT
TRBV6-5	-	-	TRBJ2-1	CASSQADAYNEQFF	TGTGCCAGCAGTCAAGCGGACGCCTACAATGAGCAGTTCTTC
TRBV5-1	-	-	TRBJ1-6	CASSLSRREGSPLHF	TGCGCCAGCAGCTTGTCCAGGCGTGAGGGTTCACCCCTCCACTTT
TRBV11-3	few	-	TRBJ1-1	CASSPGSNTEAFF	TGTGCCAGTAGTCCGGGATCGAACACTGAAGCTTTCTTT
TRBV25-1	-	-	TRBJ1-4	CASSESGMSEKLFF	TGTGCCAGCAGTGAATCGGGGATGAGTGAAAAACTGTTTTTT
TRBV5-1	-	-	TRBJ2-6	CASFDSSGANVLTF	TGCGCCAGCTTCGACAGCTCTGGGGCCAACGTCCTGACTTTC
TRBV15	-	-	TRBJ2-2	CATSRNRANTGELFF	TGTGCCACCAGCAGGAACAGGGCGAACACCGGGGAGCTGTTTTTT
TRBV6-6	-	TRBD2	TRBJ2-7	CASSYLGTSGRYEQYF	TGTGCCAGCAGTTACTTGGGGACTAGCGGGAGGTACGAGCAGTACTTC
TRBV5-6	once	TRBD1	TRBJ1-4	CASSLKGAREKLFF	TGTGCCAGCAGCTTGAAGGGGGCACGGGAAAAACTGTTTTTT
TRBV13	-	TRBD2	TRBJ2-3	CASSLGSGVTDTQYF	TGTGCCAGCAGCTTAGGTAGCGGGGTGACAGATACGCAGTATTTT
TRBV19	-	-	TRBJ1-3	CASSIEATRNTIYF	TGTGCCAGTAGTATCGAAGCGACCAGAAACACCATATATTTT
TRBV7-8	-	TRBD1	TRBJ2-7	CASSPDRTGVEQYF	TGTGCCAGCAGCCCAGACAGGACAGGGGTCGAGCAGTACTTC
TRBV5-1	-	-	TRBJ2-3	CASSLKFGLAGADTQYF	TGCGCCAGCAGCTTGAAATTTGGGCTAGCCGGGGCAGATACGCAGTATTTT